Sequencing of this TCR beta chain was carried out in a study of T cells in Graves' hyperthyroidism and ophthalmopathy (dated by TCRdb to about 2019). Context from the whole study: To identify distinguishing TCR V-J signatures, a discovery cohort of around 100 patients was used, comprising 40 to 45 with Graves' ophthalmopathy and approximately 58 with stable Graves' hyperthyroidism. An independent validation cohort of about 20 hyperthyroidism patients and approximately 15 patients who later progressed to ophthalmopathy tested prospective prediction of ophthalmopathy. For training and testing, the 100 or so patients in the discovery cohort were randomly divided in a 7:3 ratio. Thyroid tissue and blood T-cell repertoires from six Graves' hyperthyroidism patients were also compared in the study. Once sampling was done, hyperthyroidism patients were given methimazole at a starting dose of 30 mg daily, whereas ophthalmopathy patients were given high-dose intravenous methylprednisolone. The paper reports TCR Vbeta CDR3 sequencing of approximately 140 peripheral blood samples: under 45 ophthalmopathy, fewer than 80 hyperthyroidism and about 17 progressor patients. General study outcomes and caveats: Most expanded thyroid clonotypes (frequency above 0.001) were also found in blood, which suggests that blood repertoires may mirror thyroid immune responses. During validation, the model predicted progression to ophthalmopathy a median of approximately six months ahead of onset, with more than 60% sensitivity and under 85% specificity. Ophthalmopathy was separated from stable hyperthyroidism by a 13 V-J signature model, with about 88% sensitivity and about 81% specificity obtained in cross-validation and 80%/75% obtained in testing. No statistical method was used to set the sample size in advance, and investigators knew the group allocation.

There are 15 amino acids in the CDR3, from cysteine to phenylalanine inclusive. Only CDR3 DNA remains: 45 bases, in frame from the first base. Here V drops 4 bases and J drops 1 base, and the junction holds 5 bases not matched to any gene. The CDR1 and CDR2 encoded by the germline V gene are SGHRS and YFSETQ. Patients with uncontrolled infections, other autoimmune diseases, pregnancy or lactation were excluded. Diagnoses were established on the basis of clinical symptoms, serum thyroxine and TRAb, thyroid ultrasound, and orbital computed tomography. Total RNA was extracted using Trizol reagent, and RNA quality was assessed on an Agilent 2100 Bioanalyzer. The TCR beta CDR3 regions were amplified from RNA transcripts. The TCR CDR3 was subjected to a first round of RT-PCR using the HTBI primer set and the Qiagen OneStep RT-PCR kit. The libraries were constructed in a second round of multiplex PCR and then size-selected and purified. Libraries were sequenced paired-end with 100 bp reads on an Illumina HiSeq2000. The published analysis was carried out like this. Raw data were processed with SOAPnuke, discarding reads with adapters, uncalled bases, mean Phred below 15, or no exact constant-primer or identifier match. High-quality paired reads were merged using COPE v1.2.5, and each unique nucleotide sequence was defined as a clonotype. MiTCR v1.1 was used to align clonotypes to the IMGT TRBV, TRBD and TRBJ reference segments. The analysis was restricted to V-J combinations with a frequency above 0.0001, which together covered 98% to 99.2% of the repertoires. A TCS score was defined as the ratio between F50 (clonal expansion) and ExV (chaos), using BLOSUM62-based TCRdist between CDR3 peptides within each V-J. Welch's t-statistics and random forest reduced 450 to 600 V-J features to fewer than 15, which were used in a naive Bayes classifier (R e1071). The Morisita-Horn index was used to measure how similar the thyroid and blood repertoires were. TCRdb handled the public reads itself, with Q25 trimming in fastp and clone calling in MiXCR, and kept productive beta chains. CDR3 protein duplicates are merged, each entry listing the most common genes and DNA. In this record, the V and J calls reflect TCRdb's handling and not the investigators' own analysis. The sample profile shows 500,000 to 800,000 distinct CDR3 sequences; just under 45% of them were found once. Of the sample, 7% to 7.5% is held by the ten largest clones.

This clonotype was seen at least ten times. The antigen it binds to is not known. Base qualities are not provided; no much larger clone lies one nucleotide away. The TCR originated in an adult man with Graves' disease, either hyperthyroidism or ophthalmopathy (not recorded which). The chain joins TRBV5-1 to TRBJ2-7; 10 nucleotides in the junction match TRBD1. Sequenced material: peripheral blood or thyroid tissue (not recorded which). Here is the DNA: TGCGCCAGCAGCCCCCGGGACAGGGGATCCTACGAGCAGTACTTC. Its amino acids are CASSPRDRGSYEQYF.